This T cell receptor (beta chain) originates from a study of vaccination effects on CD4 cells after COVID-19. Across the whole study: Ahead of sequencing, the ViraFEST assay grew antigen-specific CD4+ T cells using viral peptide pools. Study outcomes and limitations: Relatively few convalescent patients took part in the study, which had no early post-infection timepoints. Healthy vaccine recipients' vaccine-induced clones were almost all SARS-CoV-2 mono-reactive.

Cells that had been cultured for 9 to 10 days were the source of isolated CD4+ T cells. Vaccine administered to participants consisted of two doses of either BNT162b2 or mRNA-1273. Vaccinated recipients, who were negative for nucleocapsid antibodies, had no history of SARS-CoV-2 infection. As regards this clone: The antigen is unknown.

Libraries were prepared by immunoSEQ multiplex PCR; TCRdb keeps only in-frame clonotypes and omits some of them. The sample carries 43,000 or so clones, about 70% recorded once. Germline CDR1 is MNHNS and CDR2 is SASEGT. The CDR3 is made up of 13 amino acids. V lost 3 bases, J lost 8 bases, and 13 bases lay in between. This sequence was found in a human donor who received a COVID-19 vaccine. This sequence joins TRBV6-1 and TRBJ1-2, with TRBD1 as a possible D gene (6 bases). Sequenced here: CD4+ T cells from PBMCs cultured without peptide, sampled after COVID-19 vaccination. The CDR3 loop reads CASSDTGSRGYTF. For the CDR3, the DNA is TGTGCCAGCAGTGACACAGGGAGTCGCGGCTACACCTTC.